These T cell receptor beta chains were read from a single sample in a study of blood T cell repertoires in COVID-19. Using immunoSEQ multiplex PCR, the repertoire was profiled, and TCRdb retains in-frame clones only, with some absent. The table lists about 240,000 clones, 82% of them singletons, with around 12% in the top ten. The material sequenced was peripheral blood. These receptors were collected from a woman in her fifties or sixties with active or convalescent COVID-19. Both conserved end residues are part of each CDR3. Each record gives: CDR3 protein, CDR3 DNA, D gene, V gene, clone size, J gene. A D gene is named only where the DNA matches it firmly. Rows give clone size only sometimes, using once, few, many, or a class for an expanded clone.

CDR3: CASRNRDRTNYGYTF; DNA: TGTGCCAGCAGGAACAGGGATCGGACGAACTATGGCTACACCTTC; D: .; V: TRBV6-5; size: .; J: TRBJ1-2
CDR3: CASSFVPGTYGYTF; DNA: TGTGCCAGCAGCTTCGTGCCCGGGACATATGGCTACACCTTC; D: .; V: TRBV7-9; size: .; J: TRBJ1-2
CDR3: CASSFLAGNYGYTF; DNA: TGTGCCAGCAGCTTCCTAGCCGGGAACTATGGCTACACCTTC; D: .; V: TRBV11-2; size: .; J: TRBJ1-2
CDR3: CASSLNPGYRQYF; DNA: TGTGCCAGCAGTTTGAATCCGGGGTATCGGCAGTACTTC; D: .; V: TRBV27; size: .; J: TRBJ2-7
CDR3: CASSLGGGAYEQYF; DNA: TGTGCCAGCAGCTTAGGCGGGGGGGCATACGAGCAGTACTTC; D: TRBD2; V: TRBV11-2; size: once; J: TRBJ2-7
CDR3: CASSLSSSGGPTDTQYF; DNA: TGTGCCAGCAGTTTATCGTCTAGCGGGGGGCCCACAGATACGCAGTATTTT; D: TRBD2; V: TRBV27; size: .; J: TRBJ2-3
CDR3: CATKGLYNSPLHF; DNA: TGTGCCACAAAGGGACTCTATAATTCACCCCTCCACTTT; D: .; V: TRBV6-5; size: once; J: TRBJ1-6
CDR3: CASSQVPGQETQYF; DNA: TGTGCCAGCAGCCAAGTACCCGGCCAAGAGACCCAGTACTTC; D: .; V: TRBV14; size: .; J: TRBJ2-5
CDR3: CASSEVGASYNSPLHF; DNA: TGCGCCAGCAGCGAGGTTGGAGCCTCCTATAATTCACCCCTCCACTTT; D: .; V: TRBV5-1; size: .; J: TRBJ1-6
CDR3: CASRDRDYGYTF; DNA: TGTGCCAGCAGAGACAGGGACTATGGCTACACCTTC; D: TRBD1; V: TRBV6-5; size: .; J: TRBJ1-2